This T cell receptor beta chain was captured in a study of cytomegalovirus exposure and HLA in healthy donors. Study-wide results and limits: Most of the TCR beta V segments (in an earlier analysis) were productive either about 87% or about 30% of the time.

Though probably carrying unrecorded immune exposures, donors were nominally healthy at sampling. PCR primers comprised 60 Vbeta and 13 Jbeta primers. Sequencing used immunoSEQ multiplex PCR; TCRdb keeps in-frame clones, though not all of them. The sample lists roughly 180,000 clones; around four fifths were seen once. As to this clone: Its target is unknown.

CDR1 SGHDT and CDR2 YYEEEE come from the germline V gene. There are 18 residues in the CDR3. Trimming shortened V by 3 bases and J by 3 bases, and 24 bases separated the two germline ends. This chain uses TRBV5-6 with TRBJ1-1, with a possible D match to TRBD1 (6 bases). Sequencing used PBMCs. The TCR sequence derives from a woman in her 30s in good health and CMV-seronegative. CDR3 bases: TGTGCCAGCAGCTCACCATCAACCCCCACAGGGTCTGACACTGAAGCTTTCTTT. Protein product: CASSSPSTPTGSDTEAFF.